This T cell receptor beta chain appears in the sequencing data of a study of shared clonotypes between healthy human individuals. Sequenced by immunoSEQ multiplex PCR; TCRdb stores in-frame clones only, minus some. Among some 1 million clones listed, approximately 76% were seen once. V gave up 6 bases and J gave up 4 bases; unmatched junction bases: 14. This CDR3 comprises 16 residues. Germline V gene data show CDR1 as LNHNV and CDR2 as YYDKDF (reference sequence). Whole-study findings and limits: Sample collection involved blood only; tissue repertoires are likely different.

Regarding this clone: Its antigen is unidentified.

Nashville, Tennessee was home to all donors, who were Caucasian adults. Sequencing input: memory CD4+ T cells sorted from blood. Subset defined: CD45RA-negative fraction. This TCR was sampled from a man aged 18 to 30 in good health. The chain employs TRBV15 and TRBJ2-5; 7 positions match TRBD2. The CDR3 DNA sequence: TGTGCCACCAGTAAAGGCACGGCTAGCGGACGAGAGACCCAGTACTTC. As protein: CATSKGTASGRETQYF.